The rows below give T cell receptor beta chains drawn from one sample of a study of sequential checkpoint blockade in melanoma. Method: immunoSEQ multiplex PCR; TCRdb's copy keeps in-frame clones and lacks some. The sample has 30,000 to 45,000 clones; approximately 91% are singletons. The sample here was CD8+ T cells sorted from blood (inferred from file names), taken from a patient given nivolumab and ipilimumab in sequence. These receptors were obtained from a human donor with melanoma. Each CDR3 is given with its conserved first and last residue. A D gene is named only where the DNA matches it firmly. The size of a clone is reported for some rows only, either as once, few or many, or as a class for expanded clones.

size,D,V,J,CDR3
-,-,TRBV28,TRBJ1-1,CASTLGLSNTEAFF
few,TRBD1,TRBV19,TRBJ1-2,CASSSRTGYGYTF
-,-,TRBV5-6,TRBJ2-7,CASSLGGNHYEQYF
-,TRBD1,TRBV28,TRBJ1-1,CATLTGSNTEAFF
-,-,TRBV5-4,TRBJ1-1,CASSLDSALGAFF
-,-,TRBV4-2,TRBJ2-3,CASSPKYYADTQYF
-,TRBD1,TRBV30,TRBJ2-7,CAWVGQESSYEQYF
-,-,TRBV7-3,TRBJ2-2,CASRSAGELFF
once,-,TRBV29-1,TRBJ2-7,CSVEGGTARPYEQYF
once,TRBD1,TRBV27,TRBJ1-5,CASRYTGGGNQPQHF
-,TRBD1,TRBV6-6,TRBJ1-1,CASSQTGANTEAFF
-,TRBD2,TRBV4-3,TRBJ2-3,CASSQESGGTDTQYF
few,-,TRBV19,TRBJ1-1,CATSGENTEAFF
-,-,TRBV13,TRBJ1-1,CASSSPRALNTEAFF
-,-,TRBV6-5,-,CASSYGGSYEQYF
-,-,TRBV5-1,TRBJ2-7,CASSLSTGGYEQCF
-,TRBD2,TRBV2,TRBJ2-3,CASSVRGRALDTQYF
-,TRBD2,TRBV15,TRBJ2-5,CATSLPRLIAGTQETQYF
once,TRBD1,TRBV27,TRBJ1-4,CASSRWDRVIEKLFF
-,TRBD2,TRBV7-6,TRBJ2-3,CASSFLAEPSTDTQYF
-,-,TRBV5-4,TRBJ1-5,CASSLGGAGNQPQHF
few,-,TRBV21-1,TRBJ2-1,CASSQPGLAGVSSYNEQFF
once,-,TRBV28,TRBJ2-4,CASSFGQVVDIQYF
-,TRBD1,TRBV27,TRBJ1-5,CASSLWGQGNQPQHF
-,TRBD1,TRBV27,TRBJ1-2,CASSTAGGLGANYGYTF
-,-,TRBV27,TRBJ1-5,CASSLRSNQPQHF
-,TRBD2,TRBV2,TRBJ2-1,CASSEGTSGPNEQFF
-,-,TRBV6-1,TRBJ1-5,CASVRGGMHQPQHF
once,-,TRBV27,TRBJ2-1,CASSLILRSDEQFF
-,-,TRBV4-1,TRBJ1-1,CASSQATGLNTEAFF
-,-,TRBV7-8,TRBJ1-1,CASSHGTEGTEAFF
medium-sized,-,TRBV27,TRBJ1-2,CASSFSAGLLGGYTF
once,-,TRBV5-1,TRBJ1-1,CASSLESAEAFF
-,TRBD2,TRBV6-5,TRBJ2-2,CASRGLAGTGELFF
-,-,TRBV5-1,TRBJ2-1,CASSFGGDWIYNEQFF
-,-,TRBV9,TRBJ2-1,CASSVPKSGGNDLSEQFF
-,TRBD2,TRBV5-1,TRBJ2-1,CASSLFLTTAGSDEQFF
-,-,TRBV27,TRBJ2-7,CASSLSIGYLVYGQYF
once,-,TRBV19,TRBJ2-3,CASKEKAAIPTDTQYF
-,-,TRBV7-9,TRBJ1-5,CASSFFGGTNQPQHF
-,-,TRBV7-9,TRBJ2-1,CASSLGGYPYNEQFF
-,-,TRBV11-3,TRBJ2-7,CASGDGNEQYF
-,-,TRBV14,TRBJ2-1,CASSQELADNEQFF
-,TRBD1,TRBV9,TRBJ2-1,CASSVEGTGGDEQFF
-,-,TRBV5-1,TRBJ2-7,CASSSEEGAGYEQYF
-,-,TRBV28,TRBJ2-2,CASLQGLTGELFF
-,TRBD2,TRBV10-3,TRBJ2-7,CAIKLTSGRDEQYF
-,TRBD2,TRBV19,TRBJ2-7,CASSIGGTSGIFEQYF
-,-,TRBV5-1,TRBJ2-1,CASSLTGNEQFF
-,-,TRBV19,TRBJ2-2,CASNTGTRGTGGLFF
-,TRBD2,TRBV11-2,TRBJ2-7,CASSQSSGSYYEQYF
-,-,TRBV21-1,TRBJ2-7,CASSNRGQGTGSYEQYF
-,-,TRBV25-1,TRBJ2-3,CASSEGPDTQYF
-,TRBD2,TRBV29-1,TRBJ2-1,CSAGTSNYNEQFF
-,TRBD2,TRBV14,TRBJ2-1,CASSPGLAGYNEQFF